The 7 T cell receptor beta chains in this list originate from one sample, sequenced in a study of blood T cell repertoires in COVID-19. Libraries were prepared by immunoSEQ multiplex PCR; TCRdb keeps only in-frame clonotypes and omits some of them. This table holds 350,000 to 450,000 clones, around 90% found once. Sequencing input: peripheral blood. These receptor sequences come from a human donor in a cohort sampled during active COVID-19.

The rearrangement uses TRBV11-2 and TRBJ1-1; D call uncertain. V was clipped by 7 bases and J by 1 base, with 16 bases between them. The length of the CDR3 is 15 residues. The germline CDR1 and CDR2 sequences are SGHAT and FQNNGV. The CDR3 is CASNPGRVTNTEAFF. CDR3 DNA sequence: TGTGCCAGCAACCCGGGGAGGGTTACGAACACTGAAGCTTTCTTT.

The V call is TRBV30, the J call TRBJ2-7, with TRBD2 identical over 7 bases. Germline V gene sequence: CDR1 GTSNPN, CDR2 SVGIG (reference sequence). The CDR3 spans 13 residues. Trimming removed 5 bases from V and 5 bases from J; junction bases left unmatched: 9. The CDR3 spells CAWGRGGSNEQYF. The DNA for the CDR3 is TGTGCCTGGGGCCGGGGCGGGAGCAACGAGCAGTACTTC.

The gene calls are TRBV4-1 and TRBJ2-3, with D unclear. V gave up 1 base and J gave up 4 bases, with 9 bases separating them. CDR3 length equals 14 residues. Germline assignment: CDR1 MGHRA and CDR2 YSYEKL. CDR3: CASSQGLVADTQYF. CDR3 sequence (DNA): TGCGCCAGCAGCCAAGGTCTCGTCGCAGATACGCAGTATTTT.

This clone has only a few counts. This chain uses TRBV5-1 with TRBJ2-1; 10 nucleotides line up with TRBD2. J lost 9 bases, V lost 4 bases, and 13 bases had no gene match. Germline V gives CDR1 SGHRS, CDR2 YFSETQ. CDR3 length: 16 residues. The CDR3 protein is CASSHGVSGRASEQFF. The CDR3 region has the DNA TGCGCCAGCAGCCATGGTGTCAGCGGGAGGGCCTCTGAGCAGTTCTTC.

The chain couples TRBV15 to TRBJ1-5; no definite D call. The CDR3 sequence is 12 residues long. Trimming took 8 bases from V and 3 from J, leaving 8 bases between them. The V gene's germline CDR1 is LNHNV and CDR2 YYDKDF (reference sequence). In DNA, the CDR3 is TGTGCCACCCAAACAGACAATCAGCCCCAGCATTTT. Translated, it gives CATQTDNQPQHF.

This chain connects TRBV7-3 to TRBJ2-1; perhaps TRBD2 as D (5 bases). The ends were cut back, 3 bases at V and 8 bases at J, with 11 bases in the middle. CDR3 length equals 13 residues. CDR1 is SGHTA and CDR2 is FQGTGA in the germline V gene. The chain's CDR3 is CASSFPGSDEQFF. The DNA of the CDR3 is TGTGCCAGCAGCTTTCCGGGATCGGATGAGCAGTTCTTC.

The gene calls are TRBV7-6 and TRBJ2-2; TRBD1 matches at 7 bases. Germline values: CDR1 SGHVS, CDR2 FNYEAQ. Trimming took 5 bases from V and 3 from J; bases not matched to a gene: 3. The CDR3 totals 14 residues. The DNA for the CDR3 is TGTGCCAGCAGCAAAACAGGGGACACCGGGGAGCTGTTTTTT. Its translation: CASSKTGDTGELFF.